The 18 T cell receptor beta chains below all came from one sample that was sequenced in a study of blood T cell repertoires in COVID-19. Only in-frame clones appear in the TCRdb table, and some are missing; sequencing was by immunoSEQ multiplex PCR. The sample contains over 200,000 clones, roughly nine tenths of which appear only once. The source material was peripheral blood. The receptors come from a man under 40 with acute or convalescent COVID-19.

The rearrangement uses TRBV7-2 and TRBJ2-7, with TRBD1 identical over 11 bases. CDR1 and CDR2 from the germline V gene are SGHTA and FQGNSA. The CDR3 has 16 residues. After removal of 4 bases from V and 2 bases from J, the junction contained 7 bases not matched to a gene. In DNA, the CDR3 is TGTGCCAGCAGCTCCTCCGAGGGACAGGGGGCCTACGAGCAGTACTTC. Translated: CASSSSEGQGAYEQYF.

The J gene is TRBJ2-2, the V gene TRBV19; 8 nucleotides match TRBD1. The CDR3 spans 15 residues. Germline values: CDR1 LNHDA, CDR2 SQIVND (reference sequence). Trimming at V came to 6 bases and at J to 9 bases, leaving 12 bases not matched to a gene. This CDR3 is CASRTGTGSLRELFF. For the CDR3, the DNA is TGTGCCAGTAGAACCGGGACAGGAAGTCTCAGGGAGCTGTTTTTT.

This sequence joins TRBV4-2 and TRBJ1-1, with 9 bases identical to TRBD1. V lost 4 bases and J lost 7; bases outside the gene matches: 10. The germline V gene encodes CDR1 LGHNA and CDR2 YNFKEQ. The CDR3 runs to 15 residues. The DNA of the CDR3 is TGTGCCAGCAGCCCAGGACAGGGGCTAACAGTTGAAGCTTTCTTT. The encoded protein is CASSPGQGLTVEAFF.

The CDR3 DNA is TGTGCCAGCAGTGGAGACAGGGTTGGTGGCTACACCTTC. Translation gives CASSGDRVGGYTF. The chain has TRBV28 and TRBJ1-2, with 7 positions matching TRBD1. From germline, CDR1 is MDHEN and CDR2 SYDVKM. The junction had 7 bases not matched to a gene; V was cut back by 5 bases and J by 7 bases. The CDR3 spans 13 residues.

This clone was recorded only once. CDR3 sequence reads: CASSPGQGKGANVLTF. The CDR3 DNA reads as TGTGCCAGCTCACCGGGACAGGGGAAGGGGGCCAACGTCCTGACTTTC. The gene calls are TRBV18 and TRBJ2-6, with 10 bases fitting TRBD1. CDR3 size: 16 residues. V was clipped by 3 bases and J by 4 bases; unmatched bases: 3. Germline CDR1 and CDR2: KGHSH and LQKENI. Supplemented by reference TRBV18 and TRBJ2-6, the full variable domain reads NAGVMQNPRHLVRRRGQEARLRCSPMKGHSHVYWYRQLPEEGLKFMVYLQKENIIDESGMPKERFSAEFPKEGPSILRIQQVVRGDSAAYFCASSPGQGKGANVLTFGAGSRLTVL.

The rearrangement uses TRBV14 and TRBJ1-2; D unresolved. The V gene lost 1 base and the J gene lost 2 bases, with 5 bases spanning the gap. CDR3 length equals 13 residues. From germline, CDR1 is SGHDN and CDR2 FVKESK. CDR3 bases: TGTGCCAGCAGCCAAGTTGGCAACTATGGCTACACCTTC. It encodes CASSQVGNYGYTF.

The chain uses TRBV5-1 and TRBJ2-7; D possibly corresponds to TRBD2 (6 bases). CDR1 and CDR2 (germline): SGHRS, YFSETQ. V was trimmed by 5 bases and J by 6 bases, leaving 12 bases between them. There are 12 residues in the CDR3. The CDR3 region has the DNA TGCGCCAGCAGTGGGGGAGGCGGCGAGCAGTACTTC. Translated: CASSGGGGEQYF.

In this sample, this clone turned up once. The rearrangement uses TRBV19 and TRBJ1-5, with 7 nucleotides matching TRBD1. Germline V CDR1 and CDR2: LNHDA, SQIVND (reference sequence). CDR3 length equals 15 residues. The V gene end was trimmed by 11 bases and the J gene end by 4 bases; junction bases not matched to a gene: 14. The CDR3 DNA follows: TGTGCCGCCCGAATGAGAGGGGGCGAAAATCAGCCCCAGCATTTT. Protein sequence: CAARMRGGENQPQHF.

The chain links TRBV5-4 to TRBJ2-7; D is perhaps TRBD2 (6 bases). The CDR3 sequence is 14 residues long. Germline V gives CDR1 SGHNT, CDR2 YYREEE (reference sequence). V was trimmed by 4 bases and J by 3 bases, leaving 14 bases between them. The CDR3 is CASSSPGLNYEQYF. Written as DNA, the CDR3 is TGTGCCAGCAGCAGTCCCGGACTAAACTACGAGCAGTACTTC.

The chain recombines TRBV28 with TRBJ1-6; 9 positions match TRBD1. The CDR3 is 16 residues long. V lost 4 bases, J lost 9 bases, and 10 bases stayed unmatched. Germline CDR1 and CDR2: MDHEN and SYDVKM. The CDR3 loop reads CASSSGTGSWGSPLHF. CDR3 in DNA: TGTGCCAGCAGTTCGGGGACAGGGAGTTGGGGTTCACCCCTCCACTTT.

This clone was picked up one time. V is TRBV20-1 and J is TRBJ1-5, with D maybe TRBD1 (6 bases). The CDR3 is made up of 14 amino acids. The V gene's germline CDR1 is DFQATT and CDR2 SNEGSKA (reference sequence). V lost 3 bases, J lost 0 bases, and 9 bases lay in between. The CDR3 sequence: CSASGGGSNQPQHF. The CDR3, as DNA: TGCAGTGCTAGTGGGGGCGGTAGCAATCAGCCCCAGCATTTT.

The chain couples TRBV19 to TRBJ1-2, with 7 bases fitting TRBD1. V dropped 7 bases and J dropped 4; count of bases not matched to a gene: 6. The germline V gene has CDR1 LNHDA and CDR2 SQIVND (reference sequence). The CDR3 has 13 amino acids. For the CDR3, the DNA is TGTGCCAGTACTAGACAGGGTATCTATGGCTACACCTTC. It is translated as CASTRQGIYGYTF.

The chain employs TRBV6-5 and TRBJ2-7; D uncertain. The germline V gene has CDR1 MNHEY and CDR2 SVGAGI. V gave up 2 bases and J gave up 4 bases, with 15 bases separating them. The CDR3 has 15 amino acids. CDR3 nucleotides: TGTGCCAGCAGTTACAATTCCGGCGGCGGATACGAGCAGTACTTC. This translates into CASSYNSGGGYEQYF.

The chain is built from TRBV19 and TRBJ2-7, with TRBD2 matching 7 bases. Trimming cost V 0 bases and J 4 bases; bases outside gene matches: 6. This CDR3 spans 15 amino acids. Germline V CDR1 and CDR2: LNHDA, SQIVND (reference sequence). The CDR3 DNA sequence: TGTGCCAGTAGTATAGATGAGCGGGGAGCGTACGAGCAGTACTTC. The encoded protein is CASSIDERGAYEQYF.

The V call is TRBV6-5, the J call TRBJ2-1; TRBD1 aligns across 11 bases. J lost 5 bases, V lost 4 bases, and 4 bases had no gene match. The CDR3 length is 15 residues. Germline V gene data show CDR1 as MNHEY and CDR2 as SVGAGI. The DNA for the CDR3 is TGTGCCAGCAGTTCGGACAGGGGGCGAAACAATGAGCAGTTCTTC. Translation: CASSSDRGRNNEQFF.

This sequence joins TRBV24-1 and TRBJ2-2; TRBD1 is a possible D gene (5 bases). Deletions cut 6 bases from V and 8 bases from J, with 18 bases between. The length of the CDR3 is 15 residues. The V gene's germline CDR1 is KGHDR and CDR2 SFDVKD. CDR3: CATSSGWLAVGELFF. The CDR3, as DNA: TGTGCCACCAGTTCAGGGTGGTTGGCCGTTGGGGAGCTGTTTTTT.

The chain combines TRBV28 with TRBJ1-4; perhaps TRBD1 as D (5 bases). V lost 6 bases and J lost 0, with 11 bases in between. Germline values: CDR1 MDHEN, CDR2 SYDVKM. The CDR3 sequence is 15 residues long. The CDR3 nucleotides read TGTGCCAGCAGGGGGATACAGGCAACTAATGAAAAACTGTTTTTT. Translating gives CASRGIQATNEKLFF.

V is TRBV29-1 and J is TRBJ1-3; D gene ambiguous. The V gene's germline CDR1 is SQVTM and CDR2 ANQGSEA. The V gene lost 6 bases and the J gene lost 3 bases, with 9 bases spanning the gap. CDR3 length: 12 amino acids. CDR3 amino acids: CSVREFGNTIYF. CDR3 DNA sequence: TGCAGCGTAAGGGAGTTTGGAAACACCATATATTTT.